The 23 T cell receptor beta chains listed next were all sequenced from one sample in a study of blood T cells in healthy people across ages. Sample-barcoded 5' priming and a J-beta primer mix drove a second PCR of 7 to 11 cycles. TCRdb reprocessed the 5' RACE reads via MiXCR and lists one record per CDR3 protein. The sample gives about 670,000 distinct CDR3 sequences, roughly half of which show up once; 13% is in the top ten. What was sequenced was blood. Receptors originate from a woman older than 75 in good health.

The J gene is TRBJ2-1, the V gene TRBV6-5, with D perhaps matching TRBD1 (6 bases). V lost 0 bases and J lost 13, with 22 bases in between. The CDR3 contains 16 residues. Germline V gene lookup returns CDR1 MNHEY and CDR2 SVGAGI. In nucleotides, the CDR3 is TGTGCCAGCAGTTACTCGATGGGAACAGGGCGAGAGACCCAGTTCTTC. Encoded protein: CASSYSMGTGRETQFF.

The V call is TRBV3-1, the J call TRBJ2-1; D is possibly TRBD1 (6 bases). The CDR3 covers 16 residues. V dropped 2 bases and J dropped 7 bases, with 18 bases sitting between them. Germline CDR1 is LGHDT and CDR2 is YNNKEL (reference sequence). This chain's CDR3 is CASSQKGGGYTNEQFF. The CDR3 nucleotides read TGTGCCAGCAGCCAAAAAGGGGGTGGGTATACAAATGAGCAGTTCTTC.

This chain uses TRBV20-1 with TRBJ2-7, with 12 bases that match TRBD2. Germline V CDR1 and CDR2: DFQATT, SNEGSKA (reference sequence). Germline trimming cut 5 bases from V and 2 bases from J; bases unmatched to any gene: 7. This CDR3 contains 15 residues. This CDR3 reads CSARTSGAPTYEQYF. Here the CDR3 DNA reads TGCAGTGCTCGGACTAGCGGGGCGCCCACCTACGAGCAGTACTTC.

The chain has TRBV25-1 and TRBJ2-6; D gene ambiguous. The V and J ends lost 1 base and 4 bases respectively, with 8 bases between them. The germline CDR1 and CDR2 sequences are MGHDK and SYGVNS. The CDR3 contains 15 residues. Here the CDR3 reads CASSEFGSGANVLTF. The DNA for the CDR3 is TGTGCCAGCAGTGAATTCGGCAGCGGGGCCAACGTCCTGACTTTC.

This clonotype has a single count. V and J are TRBV2 and TRBJ2-5, with D possibly being TRBD2 (5 bases). Trimming stripped 4 bases from V and 4 bases from J, with 10 bases between. The CDR3 covers 13 residues. Germline V gene lookup returns CDR1 SNHLY and CDR2 FYNNEI. CDR3 sequence: CASSAERVETQYF. CDR3 in DNA: TGTGCCAGCAGTGCGGAGAGGGTAGAGACCCAGTACTTC.

The table lists this clonotype with a few counts. The chain employs TRBV18 and TRBJ2-1; weak D call: TRBD1 (6 bases). Germline CDR1 reads KGHSH; CDR2 reads LQKENI. Trimming removed 4 bases from V and 8 bases from J, with 15 bases in between. CDR3 size: 14 residues. The CDR3 is CASSQRTDAYEQFF. CDR3 nucleotides: TGTGCCAGCTCACAAAGGACAGATGCATATGAGCAGTTCTTC.

The V call is TRBV13, the J call TRBJ2-1, with a possible D match to TRBD1 (6 bases). CDR1 is PRHDT and CDR2 is FYEKMQ in the germline V gene (reference sequence). The CDR3 totals 16 residues. V lost 4 bases and J 5 bases, leaving 18 bases between the germline ends. CDR3 bases: TGTGCCAGCAGCTATAGACCAGGGGAGAGGAACAATGAGCAGTTCTTC. This encodes CASSYRPGERNNEQFF. Full variable domain (rest looked up from reference TRBV13 and TRBJ2-1): AAGVIQSPRHLIKEKRETATLKCYPIPRHDTVYWYQQGPGQDPQFLISFYEKMQSDKGSIPDRFSAQQFSDYHSELNMSSLELGDSALYFCASSYRPGERNNEQFFGPGTRLTVL.

This chain joins TRBV6-6 and TRBJ2-3; D may be TRBD2 (5 bases). V shed 2 bases and J shed 2 bases, with 8 bases lying between them. The CDR3 totals 14 residues. Germline-derived CDR1 and CDR2 are MNHNY and SVGAGI (reference sequence). The CDR3 DNA reads TGTGCCAGCAGTTACCTCCGGGACACAGATACGCAGTATTTT. This codes for CASSYLRDTDTQYF.

This sequence joins TRBV5-4 and TRBJ2-7, with D perhaps assigned TRBD1 or TRBD2 (5 bases each). The V end was cut by 4 bases, the J end by 2 bases, with 16 bases between. Germline values: CDR1 SGHNT, CDR2 YYREEE (reference sequence). The CDR3 runs 15 residues. The CDR3 DNA reads as TGTGCCAGCAGCCCTAAGAGGGCAGGGACCTACGAGCAGTACTTC. This encodes CASSPKRAGTYEQYF. The whole variable domain, remainder taken from reference TRBV5-4 and TRBJ2-7, is ETGVTQSPTHLIKTRGQQVTLRCSSQSGHNTVSWYQQALGQGPQFIFQYYREEENGRGNFPPRFSGLQFPNYSSELNVNALELDDSALYLCASSPKRAGTYEQYFGPGTRLTVT.

The J gene is TRBJ2-5, the V gene TRBV5-4; 9 bases line up with TRBD1. The tail of the sequence fits TRBJ2-7 better, so the J call may be wrong. CDR3 length: 15 residues. CDR1 is SGHNT, CDR2 YYREEE, per germline (reference sequence). CDR3 coding DNA: TGTGCCAGCAGCAAACAGGGGGCAAGCTTCTACGAGCAGTACTTC. It codes for CASSKQGASFYEQYF.

This chain links TRBV7-3 with TRBJ2-2, with TRBD1 as a possible D gene (6 bases). Germline CDR1 and CDR2: SGHTA and FQGTGA. The CDR3 length is 15 residues. V gave up 4 bases and J gave up 0 bases, with 9 bases separating them. CDR3 nucleotides: TGTGCCAGCAGCTCCGGGACAACGAACACCGGGGAGCTGTTTTTT. Protein: CASSSGTTNTGELFF.

The rearrangement joins TRBV30 to TRBJ2-3, with 9 bases identical to TRBD1. CDR1 is GTSNPN and CDR2 is SVGIG in the germline V gene (reference sequence). CDR3 size: 15 residues. The V gene end was trimmed by 2 bases and the J gene end by 0 bases; junction bases not matched to a gene: 3. The DNA of the CDR3 is TGTGCCTGGAGTTTGGGACAGGGTAGCACAGATACGCAGTATTTT. It specifies CAWSLGQGSTDTQYF.

This clonotype was observed a few times. The chain is built from TRBV11-2 and TRBJ2-1; the match to TRBD2 covers 7 bases. CDR1 is SGHAT, CDR2 FQNNGV, per germline. Trimming cost V 4 bases and J 3 bases; bases outside gene matches: 9. The CDR3 runs 16 residues. The DNA of the CDR3 is TGTGCCAGCAGCTCCAGATGGACGGGGGGCTACAATGAGCAGTTCTTC. Amino acid sequence: CASSSRWTGGYNEQFF.

The sample holds a few counts of this clonotype. A single base separates this from a much larger clone, so it may be a read error. V is TRBV5-1 and J is TRBJ2-5; D is possibly TRBD1 or TRBD2 (6 bases each). The V and J ends lost 0 bases and 11 bases respectively, with 20 bases between them. The CDR3 spans 15 residues. Germline V lookup: CDR1 SGHRS, CDR2 YFSETQ. The CDR3 protein is CASSLVGGIVNEQYF. The CDR3 DNA reads TGCGCCAGCAGCTTGGTCGGGGGCATCGTGAATGAGCAGTACTTC.

The V gene is TRBV4-2, the J gene TRBJ2-3; 9 nucleotides align to TRBD2. Looked up from germline, CDR1 is LGHNA and CDR2 is YNFKEQ. V shed 0 bases and J 3 bases; nucleotides not matched to a gene: 7. CDR3 length: 17 residues. The CDR3 DNA reads TGTGCCAGCAGCCAAGATTGGATGGCGGGGGGGACAGATACGCAGTATTTT. As protein: CASSQDWMAGGTDTQYF.

The rearrangement uses TRBV6-6 and TRBJ1-1; tentative D call: TRBD1 (6 bases). The germline V gene encodes CDR1 MNHNY and CDR2 SVGAGI (reference sequence). This CDR3 is built from 17 residues. Between the trimmed V and J ends, which lost 5 bases and 1 base, there was a span of 20 bases. CDR3 in amino acids: CASSTRQAVNPNTEAFF. DNA for the CDR3: TGTGCCAGCAGTACTCGACAGGCTGTGAACCCGAACACTGAAGCTTTCTTT.

This clonotype was detected ten times or more. This chain connects TRBV9 to TRBJ1-2; 9 bases match TRBD1. This CDR3 has 14 residues. Germline V lookup: CDR1 SGDLS, CDR2 YYNGEE. After removal of 0 bases from V and 4 bases from J, the junction contained 1 base not matched to a gene. CDR3 nucleotide sequence: TGTGCCAGCAGCGTAGGGGACAGGGCCTATGGCTACACCTTC. Amino acids: CASSVGDRAYGYTF.

In its sample, this clonotype was seen many times. CDR3 in DNA: TGTGCCAGCAGCCCCGGACAGGGTATGGACGGCTACACCTTC. It codes for CASSPGQGMDGYTF. V gene TRBV3-1 combines with J gene TRBJ1-2, with 8 positions matching TRBD1. The V gene's germline CDR1 is LGHDT and CDR2 YNNKEL (reference sequence). The CDR3 loop spans 14 amino acids. The V and J ends lost 4 bases and 8 bases, in that order; junction bases with no gene match: 9.

V is TRBV6-1 and J is TRBJ1-1; 8 bases are a match to TRBD1. Germline V gene lookup returns CDR1 MNHNS and CDR2 SASEGT. J was trimmed by 3 bases and V by 6 bases; bases with no gene match: 6. This CDR3 region has 14 residues. DNA of the CDR3: TGTGCCAGCAGGGTGGACAGGGCATACACTGAAGCTTTCTTT. As protein: CASRVDRAYTEAFF.

This clonotype has at least ten counts. This chain links TRBV12-3 or TRBV12-4 with TRBJ2-3; D is perhaps TRBD2 (8 bases). The CDR3 has 15 residues. The V gene lost 7 bases and the J gene lost 6 bases, with 20 bases spanning the gap. CDR3 in DNA: TGTGCCAGCAACCCGGGGGGGGACAGAGAGGATACGCAGTATTTT. Translated: CASNPGGDREDTQYF.

A remark on this clonotype: A much bigger clone sits one base away, suggesting this may be a read error. The chain is built from TRBV3-1 and TRBJ2-1; tentatively, D is TRBD2 (6 bases). Germline CDR1 is LGHDT and CDR2 is YNNKEL (reference sequence). The CDR3 is made up of 14 amino acids. V was trimmed by 6 bases and J by 13 bases, leaving 22 bases between them. This CDR3 is CASRTFSGQETQFF. DNA of the CDR3: TGTGCCAGCAGAACCTTCAGCGGGCAAGAGACCCAGTTCTTC.

The rearrangement uses TRBV29-1 and TRBJ1-3; D is ambiguous. Germline assignment: CDR1 SQVTM and CDR2 ANQGSEA. Trimming shortened V by 8 bases and J by 0 bases, and 8 bases separated the two germline ends. This CDR3 spans 12 amino acids. The CDR3 nucleotides are TGCAGCTTCAGTACCTCTGGAAACACCATATATTTT. Protein sequence: CSFSTSGNTIYF.

The sample holds many counts of this clonotype. J is TRBJ2-7 and V is TRBV4-1; 8 bases map to TRBD2. Germline lookup yields CDR1 MGHRA and CDR2 YSYEKL. V lost 1 base and J lost 1; bases outside the gene matches: 3. The CDR3 extends over 15 amino acids. The CDR3 here is CASSQGPSGSYEQYF. The CDR3 DNA reads TGCGCCAGCAGCCAAGGGCCTAGCGGGTCCTACGAGCAGTACTTC.